Following are 4 T cell receptor beta chains from one sample sequenced in a study of cytomegalovirus exposure and HLA in healthy donors. The PCR contained 60 Vbeta and 13 Jbeta primers. Clones were sequenced by immunoSEQ multiplex PCR, and TCRdb holds only the in-frame ones, with some missing. The table has some 150,000 clones, approximately 80% seen once; the top ten hold 1.4% to 1.5%. Sequencing input: PBMCs. These receptors all come from a male donor in good health and CMV-seronegative.

This chain uses TRBV15 with TRBJ2-4, with D perhaps matching TRBD2 (5 bases). Germline V gene lookup returns CDR1 LNHNV and CDR2 YYDKDF (reference sequence). With 2 bases removed from V and 6 bases from J, the gap between germline ends came to 17 bases. CDR3 size: 16 residues. The CDR3 nucleotides are TGTGCCACCAGCAGATACGGGGTCGGTGGATTAAACATTCAGTACTTC. Translation gives CATSRYGVGGLNIQYF.

In this sample, this clone turned up a few times. CDR3 protein: CASSPLGSLRTEQYF. CDR3 in DNA: TGTGCCAGCAGCCCCCTGGGTAGCCTACGTACAGAGCAGTACTTC. The rearrangement links TRBV7-2 to TRBJ2-7; D gene ambiguous. Germline V CDR1 and CDR2: SGHTA, FQGNSA. V was pared by 5 bases and J by 7 bases, with 21 bases between. This CDR3 has 15 residues.

The V and J genes are TRBV4-2 and TRBJ1-5, with unresolved D. The germline V gene has CDR1 LGHNA and CDR2 YNFKEQ. CDR3 length: 16 amino acids. The V and J ends lost 1 base and 1 base respectively, with 11 bases between them. The CDR3 DNA reads TGTGCCAGCAGCCAAGGAGGCGGAGGAAGCAATCAGCCCCAGCATTTT. Protein: CASSQGGGGSNQPQHF.

This chain connects TRBV4-1 to TRBJ1-1; D remains unclear. Germline V gene data show CDR1 as MGHRA and CDR2 as YSYEKL. V dropped 5 bases and J dropped 8 bases, with 12 bases sitting between them. The CDR3 is 12 residues long. CDR3 in DNA: TGCGCCAGCAGCGCGACTGAGGGAGAAGCTTTCTTT. This sequence encodes CASSATEGEAFF.